A selection of T cell receptor beta chains follows, all from one sample in a study of blood T cell repertoires in COVID-19. TCRdb keeps only in-frame clones here, not all; method: immunoSEQ multiplex PCR. In the table there are about 440,000 clones, about nine tenths of which are singletons. Sequencing was done on a sample of PBMCs or T cells enriched from blood (not recorded which). Receptor source: a man younger than 30 who had recovered from COVID-19. The CDR3 runs from the conserved cysteine through the conserved F or W. D genes are given only for firm matches. Clone size is stated in some rows and not others, as once, few, many or a class when expanded.

CDR3: CASSPTRTGGYEQYF
DNA: TGTGCCAGCAGTCCAACTCGGACAGGGGGGTACGAGCAGTACTTC
length: 15
D: TRBD1
V: TRBV28
J: TRBJ2-7
size: .

CDR3: CASREITMRTGELFF
DNA: TGTGCCAGCAGGGAGATCACTATGAGAACCGGGGAGCTGTTTTTT
length: 15
D: .
V: TRBV2
J: TRBJ2-2
size: few

CDR3: CASSPLVAGGVSEQFF
DNA: TGTGCCAGCAGTCCCTTGGTAGCGGGAGGGGTTAGTGAGCAGTTCTTC
length: 16
D: TRBD2
V: TRBV27
J: TRBJ2-1
size: .

CDR3: CASSLGGGAGYGYTF
DNA: TGTGCCAGCAGCTTGGGCGGGGGCGCGGGCTATGGCTACACCTTC
length: 15
D: .
V: TRBV7-2
J: TRBJ1-2
size: .

CDR3: CASSEFSLSGQLNQPQHF
DNA: TGTGCCAGCAGCGAATTCAGCCTCTCCGGACAGCTAAATCAGCCCCAGCATTTT
length: 18
D: .
V: TRBV5-4
J: TRBJ1-5
size: .

CDR3: CASSTRQGGSYEQYF
DNA: TGCGCCAGCAGCACCCGACAGGGGGGATCCTACGAGCAGTACTTC
length: 15
D: TRBD1
V: TRBV4-1
J: TRBJ2-7
size: .

CDR3: CASSLTRQGRGEKLFF
DNA: TGTGCCAGCAGTCTAACCCGACAGGGAAGGGGGGAAAAACTGTTTTTT
length: 16
D: TRBD1
V: TRBV27
J: TRBJ1-4
size: .

CDR3: CASSEGYMGRGPQHF
DNA: TGTGCCAGCAGTGAAGGATATATGGGCCGTGGGCCCCAGCATTTT
length: 15
D: .
V: TRBV6-1
J: TRBJ1-5
size: .

CDR3: CAISESRGSNEQFF
DNA: TGTGCCATCAGTGAGTCGAGGGGGAGTAATGAGCAGTTCTTC
length: 14
D: .
V: TRBV10-3
J: TRBJ2-1
size: .

CDR3: CASSQVWLGENEKLFF
DNA: TGCGCCAGCAGCCAAGTTTGGTTAGGGGAAAATGAAAAACTGTTTTTT
length: 16
D: .
V: TRBV4-1
J: TRBJ1-4
size: .

CDR3: CASSLGQGGYGYTF
DNA: TGTGCCAGCAGTTTAGGGCAGGGGGGATATGGCTACACCTTC
length: 14
D: TRBD1
V: TRBV28
J: TRBJ1-2
size: .

CDR3: CASSEGAKGNTIYF
DNA: TGTGCCAGCAGTGAGGGGGCGAAGGGAAACACCATATATTTT
length: 14
D: TRBD1
V: TRBV9
J: TRBJ1-3
size: .

CDR3: CASSARDRAEKLFF
DNA: TGTGCCAGCAGCGCGCGGGACAGGGCTGAAAAACTGTTTTTT
length: 14
D: TRBD1
V: TRBV9
J: TRBJ1-4
size: .

CDR3: CASSPQDRGAYEQYF
DNA: TGTGCCAGCTCACCACAGGACAGGGGAGCCTACGAGCAGTACTTC
length: 15
D: TRBD1
V: TRBV18
J: TRBJ2-7
size: once

CDR3: CASSFAYTEAFF
DNA: TGTGCCAGCAGTTTCGCGTACACTGAAGCTTTCTTT
length: 12
D: .
V: TRBV12-3/TRBV12-4
J: TRBJ1-1
size: .

CDR3: CASSVATSGYNEQFF
DNA: TGTGCCAGCAGCGTAGCGACTAGCGGTTACAATGAGCAGTTCTTC
length: 15
D: TRBD2
V: TRBV9
J: TRBJ2-1
size: .

CDR3: CASSLDGSKVGEQYF
DNA: TGCGCCAGCAGCTTGGACGGGAGTAAGGTTGGCGAGCAGTACTTC
length: 15
D: .
V: TRBV5-1
J: TRBJ2-7
size: .

CDR3: CATSDSSRGGQPQHF
DNA: TGTGCCACCAGTGATTCCTCTAGGGGTGGTCAGCCCCAGCATTTT
length: 15
D: .
V: TRBV24-1
J: TRBJ1-5
size: .

CDR3: CASSPQLSEQYF
DNA: TGTGCCAGCAGCCCACAATTATCCGAGCAGTACTTC
length: 12
D: .
V: TRBV28
J: TRBJ2-7
size: .

CDR3: CASSPRLLGQGRGYTF
DNA: TGTGCCAGCAGCCCACGACTTCTTGGTCAGGGTCGGGGCTACACCTTC
length: 16
D: .
V: TRBV7-8
J: TRBJ1-2
size: .

CDR3: CASSYAPGVYEQYF
DNA: TGTGCCAGCAGTTACGCCCCGGGGGTCTACGAGCAGTACTTC
length: 14
D: .
V: TRBV6-5
J: TRBJ2-7
size: few

CDR3: CASSYLAGTSGYTF
DNA: TGTGCCAGCAGTTACCTCGCAGGGACTAGCGGCTACACCTTC
length: 14
D: .
V: TRBV6-2/TRBV6-3
J: TRBJ1-2
size: .

CDR3: CSVESVNTEAFF
DNA: TGCAGCGTTGAATCGGTGAACACTGAAGCTTTCTTT
length: 12
D: .
V: TRBV29-1
J: TRBJ1-1
size: .

CDR3: CASSVEGYGYTF
DNA: TGTGCCAGCAGCGTAGAGGGGTATGGCTACACCTTC
length: 12
D: .
V: TRBV9
J: TRBJ1-2
size: .

CDR3: CAWALVGSGTPQFF
DNA: TGTGCCTGGGCCCTGGTCGGTAGCGGTACGCCCCAGTTCTTC
length: 14
D: .
V: TRBV30
J: TRBJ2-1
size: .

CDR3: CASISGTGVFKAFF
DNA: TGTGCCAGCATATCCGGGACAGGGGTTTTTAAAGCTTTCTTT
length: 14
D: TRBD1
V: TRBV28
J: TRBJ1-1
size: .

CDR3: CASSPPKTENTEAFF
DNA: TGTGCCAGCAGCCCCCCTAAAACAGAGAACACTGAAGCTTTCTTT
length: 15
D: .
V: TRBV14
J: TRBJ1-1
size: few

CDR3: CASSQVNRAETQYF
DNA: TGTGCCAGCAGCCAAGTAAACAGGGCAGAGACCCAGTACTTC
length: 14
D: .
V: TRBV14
J: TRBJ2-5
size: .

CDR3: CATSFRVVRTSEQFF
DNA: TGCGCCACCTCTTTTAGGGTGGTTCGGACAAGTGAGCAGTTCTTC
length: 15
D: .
V: TRBV4-1
J: TRBJ2-1
size: .

CDR3: CASSFGQGNQPQHF
DNA: TGTGCCAGCAGTTTCGGGCAGGGGAATCAGCCCCAGCATTTT
length: 14
D: .
V: TRBV28
J: TRBJ1-5
size: once

CDR3: CATATLRTGALEQYF
DNA: TGTGCCACAGCTACCCTTCGGACAGGGGCCCTGGAGCAGTACTTC
length: 15
D: TRBD1
V: TRBV6-5
J: TRBJ2-7
size: .

CDR3: CASSSLAGFTEAFF
DNA: TGTGCCAGCAGCTCCCTAGCGGGCTTCACTGAAGCTTTCTTT
length: 14
D: .
V: TRBV7-2
J: TRBJ1-1
size: .

CDR3: CASSFGHPSDSGNTIYF
DNA: TGTGCCAGTAGTTTCGGACATCCATCGGATTCTGGAAACACCATATATTTT
length: 17
D: .
V: TRBV19
J: TRBJ1-3
size: .

CDR3: CASSQRSRGLVEQFF
DNA: TGTGCCAGCAGCCAAAGGTCCCGGGGTTTGGTTGAGCAGTTCTTC
length: 15
D: .
V: TRBV11-3
J: TRBJ2-1
size: once

CDR3: CASSLEFSGRPLHF
DNA: TGTGCCAGCAGTTTGGAGTTTTCCGGCCGCCCCCTCCACTTT
length: 14
D: .
V: TRBV28
J: TRBJ1-6
size: .

CDR3: CASSVVWGDEQYF
DNA: TGTGCCAGCAGCGTAGTCTGGGGGGACGAGCAGTACTTC
length: 13
D: .
V: TRBV9
J: TRBJ2-7
size: .

CDR3: CASSFFRAYEQYF
DNA: TGTGCCAGCAGCTTTTTCAGGGCCTACGAGCAGTACTTC
length: 13
D: .
V: TRBV5-8
J: TRBJ2-7
size: few

CDR3: CASSQTGPEQFF
DNA: TGTGCCAGCAGCCAAACAGGACCCGAGCAGTTCTTC
length: 12
D: .
V: TRBV6-5
J: TRBJ2-1
size: .

CDR3: CASSQPGIHGYTF
DNA: TGTGCCAGCAGCCAACCCGGTATACATGGCTACACCTTC
length: 13
D: .
V: TRBV7-2
J: TRBJ1-2
size: .

CDR3: CASTGGASETQYF
DNA: TGTGCCAGCACCGGGGGGGCTTCGGAGACCCAGTACTTC
length: 13
D: TRBD2
V: TRBV12-3/TRBV12-4
J: TRBJ2-5
size: .